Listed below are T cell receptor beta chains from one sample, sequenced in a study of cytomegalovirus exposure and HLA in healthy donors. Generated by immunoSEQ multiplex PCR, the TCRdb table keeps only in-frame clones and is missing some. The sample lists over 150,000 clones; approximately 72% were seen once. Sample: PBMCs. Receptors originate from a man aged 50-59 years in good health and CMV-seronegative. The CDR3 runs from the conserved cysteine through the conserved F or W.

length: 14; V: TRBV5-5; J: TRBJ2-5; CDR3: CASSLFAGVETQYF
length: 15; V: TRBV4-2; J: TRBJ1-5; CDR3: CASSQERGSNQPQHF
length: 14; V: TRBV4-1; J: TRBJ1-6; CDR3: CASSHLSDRVELHF
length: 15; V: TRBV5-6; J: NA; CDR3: CASSFLAGNSYEQYF
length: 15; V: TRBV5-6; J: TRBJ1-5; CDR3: CASSRIDRPNQPQHF
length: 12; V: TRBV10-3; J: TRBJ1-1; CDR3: CAISKDSLEAFF
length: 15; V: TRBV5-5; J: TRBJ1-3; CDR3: CASSGAENSGNTIYF
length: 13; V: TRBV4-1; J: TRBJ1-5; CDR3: CASSLGGIQPQHF
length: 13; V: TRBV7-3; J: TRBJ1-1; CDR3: CASSSTGITEAFF
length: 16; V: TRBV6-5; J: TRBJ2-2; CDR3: CASSYGATVNTGELFF
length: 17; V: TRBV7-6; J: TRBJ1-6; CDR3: CASSAPGQGSYNSPLHF
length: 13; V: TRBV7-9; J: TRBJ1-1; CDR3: CASSRQENTEAFF
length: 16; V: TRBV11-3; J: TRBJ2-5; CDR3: CASSLGAASSQETQYF
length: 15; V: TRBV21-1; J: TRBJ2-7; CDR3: CASSNWTGSFYEQYF
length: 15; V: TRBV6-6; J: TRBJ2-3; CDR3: CASRLSGGGTDTQYF
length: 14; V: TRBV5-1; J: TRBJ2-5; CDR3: CASSPGQFQETQYF
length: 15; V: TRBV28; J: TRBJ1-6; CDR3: CASTYLGQGHSPLHF
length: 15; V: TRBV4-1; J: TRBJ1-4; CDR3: CASSLSGGPNEKLFF
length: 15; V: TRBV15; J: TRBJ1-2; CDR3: CATSRDPPGARGYTF
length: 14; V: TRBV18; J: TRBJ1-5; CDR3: CASSSGQGVQPQHF
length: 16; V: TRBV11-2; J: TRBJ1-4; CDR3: CASRPGEGPNNEKLFF
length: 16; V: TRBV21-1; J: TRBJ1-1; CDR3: CASSKGHREMDTEAFF
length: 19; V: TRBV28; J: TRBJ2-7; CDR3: CASSLWGTGGGGVSYEQYF
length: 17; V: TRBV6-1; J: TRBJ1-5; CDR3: CASSENREPPSNQPQHF
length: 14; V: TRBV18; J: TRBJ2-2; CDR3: CASSLQMNTGELFF
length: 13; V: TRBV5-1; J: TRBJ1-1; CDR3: CASSLQGATEAFF
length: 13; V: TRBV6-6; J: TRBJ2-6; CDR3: CASEDSGANVLTF
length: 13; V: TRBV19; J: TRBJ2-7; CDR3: CASSLGGAGEQYF
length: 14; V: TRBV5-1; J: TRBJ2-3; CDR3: CASSPGQVLDTQYF
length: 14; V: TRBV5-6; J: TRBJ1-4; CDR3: CASSLGQLNEKLFF
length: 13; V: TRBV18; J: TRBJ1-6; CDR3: CASSPATVSPLHF
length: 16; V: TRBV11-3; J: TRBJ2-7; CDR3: CASSLGMGQGSGEQYF
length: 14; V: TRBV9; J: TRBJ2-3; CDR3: CASSGGLARDTQYF
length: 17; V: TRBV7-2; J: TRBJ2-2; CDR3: CASSLLRGTSLPGELFF
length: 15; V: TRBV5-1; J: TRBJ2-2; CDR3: CASSQLRQGAGELFF
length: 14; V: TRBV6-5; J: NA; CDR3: CASSGTGTTYEQYF
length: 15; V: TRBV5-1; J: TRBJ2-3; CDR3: CASSLVAGGPDTQYF
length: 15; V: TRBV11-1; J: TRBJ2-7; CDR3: CASSSLAGPSYEQYF
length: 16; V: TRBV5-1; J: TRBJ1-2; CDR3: CASSLDRQGSIRGYTF
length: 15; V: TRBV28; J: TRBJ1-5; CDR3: CASRPDRISNQPQHF
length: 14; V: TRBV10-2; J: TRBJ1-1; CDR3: CASSERRGNTEAFF
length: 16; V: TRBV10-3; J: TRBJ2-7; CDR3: CAISKDSPGANYEQYF
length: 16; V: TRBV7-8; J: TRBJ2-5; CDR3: CASRHFGRGGPETQYF
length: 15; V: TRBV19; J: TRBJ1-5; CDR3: CASNSDRGRNRPQHF
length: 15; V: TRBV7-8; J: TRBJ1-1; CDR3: CASSPRGTSNTEAFF
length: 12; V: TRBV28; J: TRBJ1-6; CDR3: CASSLSGSPLHF
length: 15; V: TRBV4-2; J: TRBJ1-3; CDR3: CASSQEGGSGNTIYF
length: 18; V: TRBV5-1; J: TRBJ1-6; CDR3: CVSSFAPGTGSSNSPLHF
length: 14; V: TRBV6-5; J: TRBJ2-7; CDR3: CASSSGTGFYEQYF
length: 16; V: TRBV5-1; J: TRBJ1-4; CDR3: CASSLGQGGNGEKLFF
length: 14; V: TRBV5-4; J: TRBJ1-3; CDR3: CASRPQGPGNTIYF
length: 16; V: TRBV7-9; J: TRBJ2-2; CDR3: CASSDITGTAIGELFF
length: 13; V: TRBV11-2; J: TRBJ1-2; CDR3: CASSPGTGYGYTF
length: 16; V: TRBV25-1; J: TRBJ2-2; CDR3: CASSASGRANTGELFF
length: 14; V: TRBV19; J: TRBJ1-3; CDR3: CASTPGGSGNTIYF
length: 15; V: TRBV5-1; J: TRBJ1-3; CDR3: CASSWGGSSGNTIYF
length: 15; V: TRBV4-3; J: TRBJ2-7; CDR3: CASSQEATTRGEQYF
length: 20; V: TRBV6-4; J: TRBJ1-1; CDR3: CASIEGRDMIIIPLDTEAFF
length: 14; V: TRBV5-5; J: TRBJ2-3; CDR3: CASSLTGITDTQYF
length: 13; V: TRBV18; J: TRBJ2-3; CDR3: CATRTGGLDTQYF